Sequencing of this TCR beta chain was carried out in a study of T cells in Graves' hyperthyroidism and ophthalmopathy. Study-level points and caveats: Within blood appeared most thyroid clonotypes that had expanded above 0.001.

Recently diagnosed hyperthyroidism of less than 2 months' duration affected patients aged 18 to 65. Together with thyroid ultrasound, orbital computed tomography, serum thyroxine and TRAb, clinical symptoms were used for diagnoses. TCR beta CDR3 region amplification was performed from RNA transcripts. The primer set for the first-round RT-PCR of the TCR CDR3 was HTBI. From the multiplex PCR reads, TCRdb called clonotypes with MiXCR, one entry per CDR3 protein. This table has 550,000 to 800,000 distinct CDR3 sequences, around 16% appearing once. This clonotype was recorded a few times. The antigen is unknown. The CDR3 spans 15 residues. Germline V gives CDR1 SNHLY, CDR2 FYNNEI. V gave up 7 bases and J gave up 2 bases; unmatched junction bases: 9.

Sequenced material: blood. The TCR originated in a man aged 45-65 years with Graves' hyperthyroidism. V usage is TRBV2 and J usage is TRBJ2-3, with 7 bases aligning to TRBD2. CDR3 DNA sequence: TGTGCCAGCAATTCGGGACTAACGACCACAGATACGCAGTATTTT. Encoded protein: CASNSGLTTTDTQYF.